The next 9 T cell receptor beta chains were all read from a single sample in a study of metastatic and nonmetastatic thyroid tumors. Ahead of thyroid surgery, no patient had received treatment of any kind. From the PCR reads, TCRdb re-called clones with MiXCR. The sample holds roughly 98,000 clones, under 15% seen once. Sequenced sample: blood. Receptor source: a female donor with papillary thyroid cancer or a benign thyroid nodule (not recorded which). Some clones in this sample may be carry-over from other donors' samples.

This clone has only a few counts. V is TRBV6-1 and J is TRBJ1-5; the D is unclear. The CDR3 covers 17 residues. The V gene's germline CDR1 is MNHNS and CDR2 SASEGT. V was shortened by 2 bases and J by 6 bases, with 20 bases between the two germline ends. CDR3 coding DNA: TGTGCCAGCAGTGAACGGGTGTTGGGTTCGCTATTTCAGCCCCAGCATTTT. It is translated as CASSERVLGSLFQPQHF.

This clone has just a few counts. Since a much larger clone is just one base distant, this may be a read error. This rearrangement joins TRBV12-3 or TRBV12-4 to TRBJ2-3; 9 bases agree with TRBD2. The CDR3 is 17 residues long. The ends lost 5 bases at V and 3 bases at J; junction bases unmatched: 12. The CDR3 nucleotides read TGTGCCAGCAGTCCTGAAAGCGGGGGGTCCGGTACAGATACGCAGTATTTT. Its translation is CASSPESGGSGTDTQYF.

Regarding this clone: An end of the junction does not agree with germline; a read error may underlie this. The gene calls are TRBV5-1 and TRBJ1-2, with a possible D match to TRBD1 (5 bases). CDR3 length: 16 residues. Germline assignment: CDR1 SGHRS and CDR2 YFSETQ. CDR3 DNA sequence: TGCGCCAGCAGAGTCGGGGACCATGGAGCTAACTATGGCTACAACTTC. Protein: CASRVGDHGANYGYNF.

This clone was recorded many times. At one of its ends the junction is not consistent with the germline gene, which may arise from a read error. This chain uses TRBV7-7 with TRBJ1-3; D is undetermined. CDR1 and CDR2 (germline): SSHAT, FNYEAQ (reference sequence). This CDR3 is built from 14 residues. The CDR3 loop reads CASSPDGSGNTIYF. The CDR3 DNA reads TGTGCTAGCAGCCCGGACGGCTCTGGAAACACCATATATTTT.

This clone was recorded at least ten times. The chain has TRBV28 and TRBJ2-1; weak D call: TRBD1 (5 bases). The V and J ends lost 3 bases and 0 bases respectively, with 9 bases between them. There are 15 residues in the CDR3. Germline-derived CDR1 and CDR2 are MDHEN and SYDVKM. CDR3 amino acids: CASSFGRGSYNEQFF. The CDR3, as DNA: TGTGCCAGCAGTTTCGGTAGGGGCTCCTACAATGAGCAGTTCTTC. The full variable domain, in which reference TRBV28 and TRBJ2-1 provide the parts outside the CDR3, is DVKVTQSSRYLVKRTGEKVFLECVQDMDHENMFWYRQDPGLGLRLIYFSYDVKMKEKGDIPEGYSVSREKKERFSLILESASTNQTSMYLCASSFGRGSYNEQFFGPGTRLTVL.

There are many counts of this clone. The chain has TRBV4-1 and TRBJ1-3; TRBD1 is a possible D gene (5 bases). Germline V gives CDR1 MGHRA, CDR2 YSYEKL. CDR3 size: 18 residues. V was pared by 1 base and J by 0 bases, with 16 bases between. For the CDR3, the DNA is TGCGCCAGCAGCCAAGCACGAAGGGGCCCCCTCTCTGGAAACACCATATATTTT. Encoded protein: CASSQARRGPLSGNTIYF.

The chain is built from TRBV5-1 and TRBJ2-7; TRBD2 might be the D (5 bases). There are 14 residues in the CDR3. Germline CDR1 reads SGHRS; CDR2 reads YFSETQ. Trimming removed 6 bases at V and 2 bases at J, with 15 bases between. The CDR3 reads CASIEGKPTYEQYF. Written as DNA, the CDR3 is TGCGCCAGCATCGAGGGAAAGCCAACCTACGAGCAGTACTTC.

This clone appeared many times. The CDR3 DNA reads TGTGCCAGCAGCTTAGATGGAGGGCAGTACGAGCAGTACTTC. Protein: CASSLDGGQYEQYF. The chain recombines TRBV7-9 with TRBJ2-7, with D tentatively TRBD2 (6 bases). CDR3 size: 14 residues. Looked up from germline, CDR1 is SEHNR and CDR2 is FQNEAQ (reference sequence). V lost 1 base to trimming and J lost 4 bases, with 11 bases between them.

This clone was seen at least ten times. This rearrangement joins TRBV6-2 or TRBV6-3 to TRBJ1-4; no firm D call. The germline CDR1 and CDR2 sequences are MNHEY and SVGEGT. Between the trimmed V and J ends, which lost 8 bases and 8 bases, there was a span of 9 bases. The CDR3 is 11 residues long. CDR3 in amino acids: CASGTGEKLFF. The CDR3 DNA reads TGTGCCAGCGGTACCGGGGAAAAACTGTTTTTT.